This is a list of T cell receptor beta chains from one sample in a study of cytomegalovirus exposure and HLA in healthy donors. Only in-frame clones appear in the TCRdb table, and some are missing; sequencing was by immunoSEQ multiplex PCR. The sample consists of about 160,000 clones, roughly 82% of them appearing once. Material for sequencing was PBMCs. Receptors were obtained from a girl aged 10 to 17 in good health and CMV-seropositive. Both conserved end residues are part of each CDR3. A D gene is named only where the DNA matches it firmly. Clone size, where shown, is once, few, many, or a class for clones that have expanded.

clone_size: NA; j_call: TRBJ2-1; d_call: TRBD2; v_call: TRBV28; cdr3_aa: CASRDRAGLALNEQFF; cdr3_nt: TGTGCCAGCAGGGACAGGGCGGGACTAGCGCTGAATGAGCAGTTCTTC
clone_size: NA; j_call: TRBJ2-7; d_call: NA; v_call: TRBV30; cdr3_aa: CAWSLWDTLGEQYF; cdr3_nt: TGTGCCTGGAGCCTCTGGGACACCCTGGGCGAGCAGTACTTC
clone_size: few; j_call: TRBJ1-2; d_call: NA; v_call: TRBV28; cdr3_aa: CASRDPYGYTF; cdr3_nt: TGTGCCAGCCGGGATCCATATGGCTACACCTTC
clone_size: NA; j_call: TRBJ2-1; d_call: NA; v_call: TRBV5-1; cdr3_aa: CASSLLGTGYNEQFF; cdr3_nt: TGCGCCAGCAGCTTGTTGGGTACGGGCTACAATGAGCAGTTCTTC
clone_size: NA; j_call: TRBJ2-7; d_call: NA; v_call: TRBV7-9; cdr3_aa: CASSTPGSLSYEQYF; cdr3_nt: TGTGCCAGCAGCACGCCCGGGAGCTTATCCTACGAGCAGTACTTC
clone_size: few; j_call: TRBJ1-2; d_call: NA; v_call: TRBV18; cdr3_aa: CASSPRRDISYGYTF; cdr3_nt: TGTGCCAGCTCACCACGCCGGGACATTAGCTATGGCTACACCTTC
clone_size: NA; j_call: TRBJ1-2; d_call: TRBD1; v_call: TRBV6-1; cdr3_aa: CASSVDRADGYTF; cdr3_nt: TGTGCCAGCAGTGTCGACAGGGCGGATGGCTACACCTTC
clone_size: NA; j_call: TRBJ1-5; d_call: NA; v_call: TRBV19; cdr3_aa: CASNKDPSGPQPQHF; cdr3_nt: TGTGCCAGTAACAAGGATCCCTCGGGTCCTCAGCCCCAGCATTTT
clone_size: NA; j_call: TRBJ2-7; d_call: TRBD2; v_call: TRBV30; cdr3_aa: CAWSVLYGGEQYF; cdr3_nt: TGTGCCTGGAGTGTGCTGTACGGGGGGGAGCAGTACTTC
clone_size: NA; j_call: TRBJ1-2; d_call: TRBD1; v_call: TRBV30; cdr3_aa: CAWDRDYDGYTF; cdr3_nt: TGTGCCTGGGACAGGGATTACGATGGCTACACCTTC
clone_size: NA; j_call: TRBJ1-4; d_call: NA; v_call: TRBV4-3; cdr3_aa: CASSQDLTRGDEKLFF; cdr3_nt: TGCGCCAGCAGCCAAGATCTAACCAGGGGCGATGAAAAACTGTTTTTT
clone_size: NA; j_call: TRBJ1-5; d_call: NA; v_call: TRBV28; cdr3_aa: CASSQARVGQPQHF; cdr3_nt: TGTGCCAGCAGTCAGGCCAGGGTGGGTCAGCCCCAGCATTTT
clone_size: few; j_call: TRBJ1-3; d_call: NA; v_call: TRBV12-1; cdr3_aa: CASSQRDRGPGNTIYF; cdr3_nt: TGTGCCAGCAGCCAAAGGGACAGGGGCCCTGGAAACACCATATATTTT
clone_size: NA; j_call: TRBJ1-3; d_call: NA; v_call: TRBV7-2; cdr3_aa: CASSSQGSGGNTIYF; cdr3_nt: TGTGCCAGCAGCTCTCAGGGCTCTGGAGGAAACACCATATATTTT
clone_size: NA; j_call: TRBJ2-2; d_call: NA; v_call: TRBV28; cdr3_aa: CASTTPLANTGELFF; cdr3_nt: TGTGCCAGCACCACCCCACTAGCTAACACCGGGGAGCTGTTTTTT
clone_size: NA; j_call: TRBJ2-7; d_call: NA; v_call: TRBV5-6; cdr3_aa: CASSFLSGVEQYF; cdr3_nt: TGTGCCAGCAGCTTTCTATCCGGGGTCGAGCAGTACTTC